These 21 T cell receptor beta chains came from one sample sequenced in a study of T cells in Graves' hyperthyroidism and ophthalmopathy. Amplified TCR beta CDR3 regions derived from RNA transcripts. An initial round of RT-PCR targeting the TCR CDR3 relied on the HTBI primer set. TCRdb processed the multiplex PCR reads anew with MiXCR; each CDR3 protein has one entry. In the table there are about 350,000 distinct CDR3 sequences, around a sixth of which are singletons. Material: blood. The receptors were sampled from a woman aged 40 to 50 with Graves' ophthalmopathy.

This clonotype has at least ten counts. V gene TRBV27 combines with J gene TRBJ2-7, with 9 bases lining up with TRBD1. The V gene end was trimmed by 6 bases and the J gene end by 6 bases; junction bases not matched to a gene: 9. The CDR3 loop spans 14 amino acids. The germline V gene has CDR1 MNHEY and CDR2 SMNVEV (reference sequence). Here the CDR3 reads CASRERGQGSEQYF. CDR3 DNA sequence: TGTGCCAGCAGAGAGAGGGGACAGGGAAGCGAGCAGTACTTC.

This clonotype was counted at least ten times. The CDR3: CASSWALVVSYEQYF. CDR3 DNA: TGTGCCAGCAGTTGGGCCCTTGTCGTCTCCTACGAGCAGTACTTC. V usage is TRBV28 and J usage is TRBJ2-7, with D uncertain. Trimming took 4 bases from V and 0 from J, leaving 13 bases between them. The germline V gene encodes CDR1 MDHEN and CDR2 SYDVKM. The CDR3 has 15 residues.

This clonotype has ten or more counts. The chain uses TRBV7-2 and TRBJ1-2; 7 bases are shared with TRBD1. The CDR3 sequence is 13 residues long. Per the germline V gene, CDR1 is SGHTA and CDR2 is FQGNSA. V was pared by 6 bases and J by 8 bases, with 9 bases of the junction left unmatched. CDR3 DNA: TGTGCCAGCAGTTACAGGGGAATGGGAGGCTACACCTTC. Translated: CASSYRGMGGYTF.

This clonotype was counted ten times or more. The chain joins TRBV2 to TRBJ1-5; TRBD1 aligns across 9 bases. Germline V gives CDR1 SNHLY, CDR2 FYNNEI. V shed 5 bases, J shed 4 bases, and the junction held 6 bases outside the gene matches. This CDR3 contains 15 residues. CDR3 amino acids: CASSYTGTGNQPQHF. The CDR3 DNA reads as TGTGCCAGCAGTTACACCGGGACAGGGAATCAGCCCCAGCATTTT.

The V and J genes are TRBV6-1 and TRBJ1-5; D might be TRBD1 (5 bases). CDR1 and CDR2 (germline): MNHNS, SASEGT. The V end was cut by 11 bases, the J end by 2 bases, with 10 bases between. The CDR3 loop spans 12 amino acids. The CDR3 region has the DNA TGTGCCCTTGGGGCTGGCAATCAGCCCCAGCATTTT. Protein: CALGAGNQPQHF.

Many counts were recorded for this clonotype. The V call is TRBV9, the J call TRBJ1-5; D is ambiguous. V shed 1 base and J shed 3 bases, with 8 bases lying between them. This CDR3 is built from 14 residues. Germline V CDR1 and CDR2: SGDLS, YYNGEE. This CDR3 reads CASSVNGDNQPQHF. DNA for the CDR3: TGTGCCAGCAGCGTAAATGGGGACAATCAGCCCCAGCATTTT.

This clonotype was observed many times. The chain has TRBV19 and TRBJ1-5; no clear D gene. CDR3 length: 17 residues. The ends were cut back, 2 bases at V and 0 bases at J, with 14 bases in the middle. The germline V gene has CDR1 LNHDA and CDR2 SQIVND (reference sequence). The CDR3 loop reads CASSILDRSFSNQPQHF. The CDR3 bases are TGTGCCAGTAGTATATTGGACCGATCCTTTAGCAATCAGCCCCAGCATTTT.

This clonotype was observed many times. V usage is TRBV12-3 or TRBV12-4 and J usage is TRBJ1-6; a weak D match, TRBD1 (6 bases). V was cut by 3 bases and J by 5 bases, with 11 bases left in between. CDR3 length equals 15 residues. Written as DNA, the CDR3 is TGTGCCAGCAGTTTGCTGAGGGGGGATAATTCACCCCTCCACTTT. This encodes CASSLLRGDNSPLHF.

Concerning this clonotype: Germline is not matched at one junction end, which may reflect a read error. This chain joins TRBV3-1 and TRBJ2-1; 7 positions match TRBD2. CDR1 and CDR2 from the germline V gene are LGHDT and YNNKEL (reference sequence). The CDR3 spans 17 residues. CDR3 sequence (DNA): TGTGCCAGGAGCCAAGATTTTGCGAGCGGGACGGGTAATGAGCAGTTCTTC. Amino acids: CARSQDFASGTGNEQFF.

The chain recombines TRBV7-2 with TRBJ1-2; no reliable D call. Trimming took 1 base from V and 1 from J, leaving 10 bases between them. The germline V gene encodes CDR1 SGHTA and CDR2 FQGNSA. The CDR3 contains 15 residues. The CDR3 DNA follows: TGTGCCAGCAGCTTAGGAGGGATAAATAACTATGGCTACACCTTC. The encoded protein is CASSLGGINNYGYTF.

This clonotype was recorded many times. The chain links TRBV12-3 or TRBV12-4 to TRBJ1-5, with a weak D call TRBD1 (5 bases). V was shortened by 10 bases and J by 4 bases, with 17 bases between the two germline ends. This CDR3 is 14 amino acids long. CDR3 loop: CATAEGGGNQPQHF. DNA of the CDR3: TGTGCCACCGCCGAAGGCGGGGGGAATCAGCCCCAGCATTTT.

V gene TRBV10-3 combines with J gene TRBJ1-1, with TRBD1 matching 9 bases. V shed 7 bases, J shed 4 bases, and the junction held 10 bases outside the gene matches. Germline CDR1 is ENHRY and CDR2 is SYGVKD. The CDR3 contains 15 residues. CDR3 nucleotides: TGTGCCATCACTCCGGGACAGGGATTAGGCACTGAAGCTTTCTTT. Its translation is CAITPGQGLGTEAFF.

This clonotype was seen just once. J is TRBJ2-7 and V is TRBV4-2; 7 nucleotides agree with TRBD1. This CDR3 has 16 residues. Germline V lookup: CDR1 LGHNA, CDR2 YNFKEQ. Germline trimming cut 0 bases from V and 2 bases from J; bases unmatched to any gene: 7. CDR3 loop: CASSQDLSGGTYEQYF. CDR3 bases: TGTGCCAGCAGCCAAGATTTATCAGGGGGTACCTACGAGCAGTACTTC.

This clonotype has a count of ten or more. The V and J genes are TRBV30 and TRBJ1-1; 8 bases agree with TRBD1. Germline trimming cut 4 bases from V and 4 bases from J; bases unmatched to any gene: 5. The CDR3 sequence is 13 residues long. Germline-derived CDR1 and CDR2 are GTSNPN and SVGIG (reference sequence). DNA for the CDR3: TGTGCCTGGACCCCGACAGGGGCCACTGAAGCTTTCTTT. It yields the protein CAWTPTGATEAFF.

This chain links TRBV6-4 with TRBJ1-1; a possible D gene is TRBD1 (5 bases). The CDR3 has 13 amino acids. Trimming shortened V by 7 bases and J by 1 base, and 10 bases separated the two germline ends. CDR1 and CDR2 (germline): MRHNA, SNTAGT. CDR3 loop: CASKLTGNTEAFF. CDR3 nucleotides: TGTGCCAGCAAATTAACAGGGAACACTGAAGCTTTCTTT.

Comments on this clonotype: This may stem from a read error, because a much larger clone lies one nucleotide away. The J gene is TRBJ2-2, the V gene TRBV28; D might be TRBD1 or TRBD2, each matching 5 bases. The V end was cut by 3 bases, the J end by 5 bases, with 16 bases between. This CDR3 has 16 residues. Germline loops: CDR1 MDHEN, CDR2 SYDVKM. This chain's CDR3 is CASSLTGTSWTGELFF. CDR3 DNA sequence: TGTGCCAGCAGTTTGACCGGGACCTCTTGGACCGGGGAGCTGTTTTTT.

This clonotype appeared many times. The chain joins TRBV10-3 to TRBJ2-5; D is uncertain. Germline-derived CDR1 and CDR2 are ENHRY and SYGVKD. V gave up 2 bases and J gave up 0 bases, with 10 bases separating them. This CDR3 contains 15 residues. In DNA, the CDR3 is TGTGCCATCAGTGAGACCTGGGATAACCAAGAGACCCAGTACTTC. It encodes CAISETWDNQETQYF.

This clonotype was observed at least ten times. The gene calls are TRBV28 and TRBJ2-7, with D perhaps matching TRBD2 (6 bases). Germline CDR1 and CDR2: MDHEN and SYDVKM. This CDR3 comprises 14 residues. V lost 3 bases and J 7 bases, leaving 16 bases between the germline ends. The chain's CDR3 is CASSFMRDPGEQYF. The DNA of the CDR3 is TGTGCCAGCAGTTTTATGCGGGATCCCGGGGAGCAGTACTTC.

V and J are TRBV3-1 and TRBJ2-7; TRBD2 aligns across 8 bases. This CDR3 comprises 14 residues. Trimming removed 2 bases from V and 5 bases from J; junction bases left unmatched: 5. Looked up from germline, CDR1 is LGHDT and CDR2 is YNNKEL (reference sequence). The DNA of the CDR3 is TGTGCCAGCAGCCAAACGGGAGGGCCCCACGAGCAGTACTTC. Translating it yields CASSQTGGPHEQYF.

This clonotype was observed a few times. The V gene is TRBV11-1, the J gene TRBJ2-2; D remains ambiguous. Germline V gene data show CDR1 as SGHAT and CDR2 as FQDESV (reference sequence). With 1 base removed from V and 4 bases from J, the gap between germline ends came to 10 bases. The CDR3 extends over 15 amino acids. CDR3 region: CASSLGGVSTGELFF. DNA for the CDR3: TGTGCCAGCAGCTTAGGCGGAGTTAGCACCGGGGAGCTGTTTTTT.

The chain joins TRBV20-1 to TRBJ1-6; 7 nucleotides match TRBD1. Per the germline V gene, CDR1 is DFQATT and CDR2 is SNEGSKA (reference sequence). The V segment lost 4 bases and the J segment 7 bases; nucleotides outside the gene matches: 16. The CDR3 totals 17 residues. The CDR3 DNA sequence: TGCAGTGCTATTACCCAGACAGGGCTCCTCATGAATTCACCCCTCCACTTT. It codes for CSAITQTGLLMNSPLHF.